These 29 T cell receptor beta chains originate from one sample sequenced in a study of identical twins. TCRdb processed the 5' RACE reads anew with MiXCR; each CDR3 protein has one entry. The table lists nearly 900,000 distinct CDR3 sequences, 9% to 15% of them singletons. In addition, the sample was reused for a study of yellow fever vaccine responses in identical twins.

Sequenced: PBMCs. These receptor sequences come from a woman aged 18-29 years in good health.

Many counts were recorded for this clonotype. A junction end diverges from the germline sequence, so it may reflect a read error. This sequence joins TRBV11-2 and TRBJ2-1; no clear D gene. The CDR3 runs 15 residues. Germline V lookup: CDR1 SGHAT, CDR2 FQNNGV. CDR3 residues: CASSLGLSSYNEQFF. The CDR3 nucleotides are TGTGCCAGCAGTTTAGGATTGAGCTCCTACAATGAGCAGTTCTTC. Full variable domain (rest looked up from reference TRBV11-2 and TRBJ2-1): EAGVAQSPRYKIIEKRQSVAFWCNPISGHATLYWYQQILGQGPKLLIQFQNNGVVDDSQLPKDRFSAERLKGVDSTLKIQPAKLEDSAVYLCASSLGLSSYNEQFFGPGTRLTVL.

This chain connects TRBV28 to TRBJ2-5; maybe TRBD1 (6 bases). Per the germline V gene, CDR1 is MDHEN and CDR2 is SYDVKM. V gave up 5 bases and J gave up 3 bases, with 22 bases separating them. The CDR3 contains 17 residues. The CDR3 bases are TGTGCCAGCAGTACGACAGGCGGAATAACTATCAAAGAGACCCAGTACTTC. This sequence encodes CASSTTGGITIKETQYF.

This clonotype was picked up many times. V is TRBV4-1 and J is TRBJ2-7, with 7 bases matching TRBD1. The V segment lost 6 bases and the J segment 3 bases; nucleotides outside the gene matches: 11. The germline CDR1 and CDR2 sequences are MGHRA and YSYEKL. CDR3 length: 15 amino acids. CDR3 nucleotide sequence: TGCGCCAGCAGTCAGGGGACAGTTGACTTCTACGAGCAGTACGTC. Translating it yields CASSQGTVDFYEQYV.

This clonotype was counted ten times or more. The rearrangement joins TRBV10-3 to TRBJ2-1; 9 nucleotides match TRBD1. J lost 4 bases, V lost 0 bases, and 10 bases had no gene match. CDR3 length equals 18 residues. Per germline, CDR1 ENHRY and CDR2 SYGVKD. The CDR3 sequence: CAISESSSTGGLYNEQFF. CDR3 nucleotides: TGTGCCATCAGTGAGTCCTCCTCGACAGGGGGTTTGTACAATGAGCAGTTCTTC.

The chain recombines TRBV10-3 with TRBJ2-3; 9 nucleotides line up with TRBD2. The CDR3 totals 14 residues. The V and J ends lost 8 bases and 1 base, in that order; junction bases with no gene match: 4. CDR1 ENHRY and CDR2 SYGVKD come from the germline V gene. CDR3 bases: TGTGCCATCGCTGCTAGCGGGGGCACAGATACGCAGTATTTT. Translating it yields CAIAASGGTDTQYF.

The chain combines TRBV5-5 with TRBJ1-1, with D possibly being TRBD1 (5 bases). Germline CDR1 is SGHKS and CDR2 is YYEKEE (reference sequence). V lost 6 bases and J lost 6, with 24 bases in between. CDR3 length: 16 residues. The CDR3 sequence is CASTLRPSGDAAEAFF. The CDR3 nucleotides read TGTGCCAGCACCCTGCGGCCGTCGGGGGACGCCGCTGAAGCTTTCTTT. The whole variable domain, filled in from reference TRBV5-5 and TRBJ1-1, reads DAGVTQSPTHLIKTRGQQVTLRCSPISGHKSVSWYQQVLGQGPQFIFQYYEKEERGRGNFPDRFSARQFPNYSSELNVNALLLGDSALYLCASTLRPSGDAAEAFFGQGTRLTVV.

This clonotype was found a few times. CDR3 in DNA: TGCGCCAGCAGCAAACCGGGACAGGGAATGGTAGATACGCAGTATTTT. Translated, it gives CASSKPGQGMVDTQYF. The V and J genes are TRBV5-1 and TRBJ2-3; TRBD1 matches 9 bases. Germline V gene sequence: CDR1 SGHRS, CDR2 YFSETQ. There are 16 residues in the CDR3. The V segment lost 4 bases and the J segment 5 bases; nucleotides outside the gene matches: 11.

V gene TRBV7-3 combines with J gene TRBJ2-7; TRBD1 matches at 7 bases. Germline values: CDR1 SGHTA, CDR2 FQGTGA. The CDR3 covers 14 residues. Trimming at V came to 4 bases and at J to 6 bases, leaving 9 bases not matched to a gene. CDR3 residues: CASSSLATGAEQYF. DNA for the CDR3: TGTGCCAGCAGCTCTTTAGCCACAGGGGCCGAGCAGTACTTC.

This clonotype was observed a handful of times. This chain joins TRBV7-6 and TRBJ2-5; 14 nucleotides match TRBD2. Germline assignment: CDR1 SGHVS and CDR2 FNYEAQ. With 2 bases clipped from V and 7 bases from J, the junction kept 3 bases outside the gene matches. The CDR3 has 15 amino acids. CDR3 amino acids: CASSLSGTSGGTQYF. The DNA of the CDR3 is TGTGCCAGCAGCTTATCCGGGACTAGCGGGGGGACCCAGTACTTC.

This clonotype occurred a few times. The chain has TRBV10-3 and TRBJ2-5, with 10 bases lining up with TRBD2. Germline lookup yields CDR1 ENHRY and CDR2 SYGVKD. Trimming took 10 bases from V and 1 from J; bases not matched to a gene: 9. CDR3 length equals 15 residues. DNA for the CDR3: TGTGCCACCAACTTAGCGGGGGGCCCCCAAGAGACCCAGTACTTC. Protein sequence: CATNLAGGPQETQYF.

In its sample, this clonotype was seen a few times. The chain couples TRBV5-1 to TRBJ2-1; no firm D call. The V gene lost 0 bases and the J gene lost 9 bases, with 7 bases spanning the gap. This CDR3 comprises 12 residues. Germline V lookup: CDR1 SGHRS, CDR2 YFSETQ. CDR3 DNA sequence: TGCGCCAGCAGCTTGGCGTTCGCTGAGCAGTTCTTC. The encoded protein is CASSLAFAEQFF.

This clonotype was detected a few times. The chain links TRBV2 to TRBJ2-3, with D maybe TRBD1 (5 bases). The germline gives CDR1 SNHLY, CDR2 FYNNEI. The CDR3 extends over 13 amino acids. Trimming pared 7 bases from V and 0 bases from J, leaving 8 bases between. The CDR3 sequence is CASMTDSTDTQYF. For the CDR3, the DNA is TGTGCCAGCATGACAGATAGCACAGATACGCAGTATTTT.

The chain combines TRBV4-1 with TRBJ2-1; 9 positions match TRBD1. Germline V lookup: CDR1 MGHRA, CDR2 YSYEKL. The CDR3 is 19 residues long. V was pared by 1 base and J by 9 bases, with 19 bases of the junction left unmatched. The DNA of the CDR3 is TGCGCCAGCAGCCAAGTCCGTCCCGCTCTCAGACAGGGGGGAGGTGAGCAGTTCTTC. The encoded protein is CASSQVRPALRQGGGEQFF.

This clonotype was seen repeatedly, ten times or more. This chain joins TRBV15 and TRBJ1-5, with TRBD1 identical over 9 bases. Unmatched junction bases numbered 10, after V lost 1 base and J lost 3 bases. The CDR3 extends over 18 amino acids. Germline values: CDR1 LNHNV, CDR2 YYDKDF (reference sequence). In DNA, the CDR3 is TGTGCCACCAGCAGAGGGGGGATCACACAGGGGGCCAATCAGCCCCAGCATTTT. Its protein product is CATSRGGITQGANQPQHF.

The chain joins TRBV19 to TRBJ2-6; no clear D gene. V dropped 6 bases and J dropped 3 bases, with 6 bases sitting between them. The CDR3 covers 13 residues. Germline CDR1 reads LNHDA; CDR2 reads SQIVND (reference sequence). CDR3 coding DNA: TGTGCCAGTAGACCTGATGGGGCCAACGTCCTGACTTTC. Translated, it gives CASRPDGANVLTF.

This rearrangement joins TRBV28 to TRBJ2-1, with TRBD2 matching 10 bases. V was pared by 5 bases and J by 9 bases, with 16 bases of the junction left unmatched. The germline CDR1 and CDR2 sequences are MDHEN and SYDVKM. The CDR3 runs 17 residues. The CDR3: CASSHSRWSGRGGEQFF. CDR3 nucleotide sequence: TGTGCCAGCAGTCACTCCCGGTGGAGCGGGAGGGGAGGTGAGCAGTTCTTC. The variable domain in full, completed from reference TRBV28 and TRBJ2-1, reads DVKVTQSSRYLVKRTGEKVFLECVQDMDHENMFWYRQDPGLGLRLIYFSYDVKMKEKGDIPEGYSVSREKKERFSLILESASTNQTSMYLCASSHSRWSGRGGEQFFGPGTRLTVL.

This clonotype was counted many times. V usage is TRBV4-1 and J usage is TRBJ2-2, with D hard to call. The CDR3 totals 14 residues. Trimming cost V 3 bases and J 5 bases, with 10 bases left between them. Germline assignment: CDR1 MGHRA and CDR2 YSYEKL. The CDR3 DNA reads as TGCGCCAGCAGCCATAGGTTTAGGACCGGGGAGCTGTTTTTT. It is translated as CASSHRFRTGELFF.

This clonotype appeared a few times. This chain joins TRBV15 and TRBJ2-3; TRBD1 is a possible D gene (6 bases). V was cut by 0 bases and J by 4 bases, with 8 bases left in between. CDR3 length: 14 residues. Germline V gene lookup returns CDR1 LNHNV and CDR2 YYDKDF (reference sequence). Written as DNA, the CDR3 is TGTGCCACCAGCAGAGAGTACAGGGCAGATACGCAGTATTTT. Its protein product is CATSREYRADTQYF.

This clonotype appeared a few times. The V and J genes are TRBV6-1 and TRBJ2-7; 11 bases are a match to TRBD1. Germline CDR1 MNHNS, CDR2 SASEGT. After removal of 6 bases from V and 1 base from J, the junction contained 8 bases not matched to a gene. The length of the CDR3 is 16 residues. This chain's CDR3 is CASRPLGTGGSYEQYF. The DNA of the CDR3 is TGTGCCAGCAGACCCCTCGGGACAGGGGGATCCTACGAGCAGTACTTC.

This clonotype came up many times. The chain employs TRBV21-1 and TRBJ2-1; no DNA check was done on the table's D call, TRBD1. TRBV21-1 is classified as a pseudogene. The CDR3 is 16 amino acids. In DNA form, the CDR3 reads TGTGCCAGCAGCACCGGGACATACCGAGGTAGTTGTGAGCAGTTCTTC. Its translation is CASSTGTYRGSCEQFF.

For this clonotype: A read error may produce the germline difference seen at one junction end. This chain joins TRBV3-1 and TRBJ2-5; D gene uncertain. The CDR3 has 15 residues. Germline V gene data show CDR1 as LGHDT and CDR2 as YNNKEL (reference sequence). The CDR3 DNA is TGTGCCAGCTGCCAAGATTTGGGCTCCCAAGAGACCCAGTACTTC. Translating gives CASCQDLGSQETQYF.

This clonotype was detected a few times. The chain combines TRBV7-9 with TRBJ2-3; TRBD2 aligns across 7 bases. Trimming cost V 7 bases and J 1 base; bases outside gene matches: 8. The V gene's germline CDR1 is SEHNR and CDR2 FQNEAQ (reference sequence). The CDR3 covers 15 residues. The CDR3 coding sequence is TGTGCCAGCAAAAGGGCTAGCGGTCGCACAGATACGCAGTATTTT. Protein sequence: CASKRASGRTDTQYF.

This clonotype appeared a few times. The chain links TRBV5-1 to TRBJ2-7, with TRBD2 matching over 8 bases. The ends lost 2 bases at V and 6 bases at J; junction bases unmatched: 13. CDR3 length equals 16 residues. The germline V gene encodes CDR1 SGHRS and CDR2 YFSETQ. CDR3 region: CASSLAGANGMIEQYF. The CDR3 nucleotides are TGCGCCAGCAGCTTAGCGGGAGCAAATGGGATGATCGAGCAGTACTTC.

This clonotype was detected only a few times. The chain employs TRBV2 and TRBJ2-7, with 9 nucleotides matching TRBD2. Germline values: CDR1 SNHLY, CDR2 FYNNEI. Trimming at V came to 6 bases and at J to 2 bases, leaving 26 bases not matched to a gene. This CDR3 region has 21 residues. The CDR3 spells CASSKFRMAGGASGIAYEQYF. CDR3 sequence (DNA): TGTGCCAGCAGCAAATTCCGCATGGCGGGGGGGGCTAGCGGCATTGCCTACGAGCAGTACTTC.

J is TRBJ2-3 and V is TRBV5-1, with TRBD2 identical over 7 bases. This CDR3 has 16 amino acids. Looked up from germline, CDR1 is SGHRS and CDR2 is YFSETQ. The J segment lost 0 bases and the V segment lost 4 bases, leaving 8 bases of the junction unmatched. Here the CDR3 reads CASSPGGRGSTDTQYF. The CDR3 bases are TGCGCCAGCAGCCCGGGAGGTCGGGGCAGCACAGATACGCAGTATTTT.

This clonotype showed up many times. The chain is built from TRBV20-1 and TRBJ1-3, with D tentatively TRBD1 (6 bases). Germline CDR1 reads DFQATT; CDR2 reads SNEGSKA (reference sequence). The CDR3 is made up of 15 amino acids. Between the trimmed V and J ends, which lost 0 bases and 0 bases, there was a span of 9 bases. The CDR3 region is CSAREDRRSGNTIYF. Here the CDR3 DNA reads TGCAGTGCTAGAGAAGACAGGCGCTCTGGAAACACCATATATTTT.

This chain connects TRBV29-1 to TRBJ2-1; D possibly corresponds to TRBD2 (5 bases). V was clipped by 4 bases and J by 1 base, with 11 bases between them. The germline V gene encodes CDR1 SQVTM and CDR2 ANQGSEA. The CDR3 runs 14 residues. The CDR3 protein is CSVGTPDSYNEQFF. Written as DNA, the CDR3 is TGCAGCGTTGGGACTCCTGATTCCTACAATGAGCAGTTCTTC.

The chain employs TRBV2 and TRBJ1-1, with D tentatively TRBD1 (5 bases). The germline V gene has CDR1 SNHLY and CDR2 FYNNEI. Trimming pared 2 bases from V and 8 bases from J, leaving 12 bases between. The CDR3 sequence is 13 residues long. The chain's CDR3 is CASSEFPTGEAFF. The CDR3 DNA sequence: TGTGCCAGCAGTGAATTCCCCACAGGAGAAGCTTTCTTT.

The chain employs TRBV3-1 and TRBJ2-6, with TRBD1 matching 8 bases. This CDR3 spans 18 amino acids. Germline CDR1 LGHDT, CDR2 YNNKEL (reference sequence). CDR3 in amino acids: CTCCFTRQGSSGANVLTF. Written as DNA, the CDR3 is TGTACCTGCTGTTTCACGAGACAGGGGAGCTCTGGGGCCAACGTCCTGACTTTC.